A selection of T cell receptor beta chains follows, all from one sample in a study of Ad26.COV2.S vaccination and SARS-CoV-2 variants. The protocol was immunoSEQ multiplex PCR, while the TCRdb copy is restricted to in-frame clones and leaves out a portion. The table has under 95,000 clones, more than 65% seen once. The sequenced sample was peripheral blood, obtained after recovery from COVID-19. Every receptor here comes from a human donor who had recovered from COVID-19. Both conserved end residues are part of each CDR3. The D gene is left open where the match is weak. Clone size is stated in some rows and not others, as once, few, many or a class when expanded.

D gene | clone size | J gene | V gene | CDR3 protein | CDR3 DNA
NA | NA | TRBJ1-2 | TRBV19 | CASSIRPSWGSQNYGYTF | TGTGCCAGTAGTATCCGCCCTTCCTGGGGGTCGCAGAACTATGGCTACACCTTC
TRBD1 | NA | TRBJ2-7 | TRBV28 | CASSFPGQGNEQYF | TGTGCCAGCAGTTTTCCGGGACAGGGTAACGAGCAGTACTTC
TRBD2 | NA | TRBJ2-1 | TRBV28 | CASSFGDYPYNEQFF | TGTGCCAGCAGTTTCGGGGACTACCCTTACAATGAGCAGTTCTTC
NA | once | TRBJ1-5 | TRBV7-2 | CASSSRVGQPQHF | TGTGCCAGCAGCTCCCGGGTAGGGCAGCCCCAGCATTTT
NA | NA | TRBJ2-2 | TRBV6-5 | CASSPSGTGELFF | TGTGCCAGCAGCCCCAGCGGAACCGGGGAGCTGTTTTTT
NA | once | TRBJ1-1 | TRBV19 | CASSRRDYTEAFF | TGTGCCAGTAGTAGGCGGGATTACACTGAAGCTTTCTTT
TRBD1 | NA | TRBJ1-3 | TRBV18 | CASSLGQQSSGNTIYF | TGTGCCAGCTCACTGGGACAGCAAAGCTCTGGAAACACCATATATTTT
NA | NA | TRBJ1-5 | TRBV12-3/TRBV12-4 | CASSFGVQPQHF | TGTGCCAGCAGTTTTGGGGTCCAGCCCCAGCATTTT
TRBD1 | NA | TRBJ2-7 | TRBV12-3/TRBV12-4 | CASSRDGQDEQYF | TGTGCCAGCAGTCGTGATGGACAGGACGAGCAGTACTTC
NA | many | TRBJ1-5 | TRBV5-1 | CASSLDPHQPQHF | TGCGCCAGCAGCTTGGATCCACATCAGCCCCAGCATTTT
NA | NA | TRBJ1-1 | TRBV28 | CASSTWTEVNTEAFF | TGTGCCAGCAGTACGTGGACAGAAGTGAACACTGAAGCTTTCTTT
NA | NA | TRBJ1-1 | TRBV2 | CASNRDSGGTEAFF | TGTGCCAGCAACCGGGACTCAGGAGGGACTGAAGCTTTCTTT
NA | NA | TRBJ2-3 | TRBV11-2 | CASSLGGDTQYF | TGTGCCAGCAGCTTAGGGGGAGATACGCAGTATTTT
TRBD1 | NA | TRBJ1-5 | TRBV7-8 | CASSLDRGLQPQHF | TGTGCCAGCAGCTTGGACAGGGGGCTTCAGCCCCAGCATTTT
TRBD2 | NA | TRBJ2-3 | TRBV7-9 | CASSLTSGSGTDTQYF | TGTGCCAGCAGCTTGACTAGCGGGAGCGGGACAGATACGCAGTATTTT
NA | once | TRBJ2-6 | TRBV27 | CASSLFDHRVSGANVLTF | TGTGCCAGCAGTTTATTCGACCACAGGGTGTCTGGGGCCAACGTCCTGACTTTC
NA | NA | TRBJ2-7 | TRBV7-3 | CASSFGGDSGAEQYF | TGTGCCAGCAGCTTTGGTGGGGACTCAGGGGCGGAGCAGTACTTC
TRBD2 | NA | TRBJ2-7 | TRBV18 | CASSTSGGGYEQYF | TGTGCCAGCTCAACTAGCGGGGGAGGTTACGAGCAGTACTTC
NA | NA | TRBJ1-5 | TRBV6-6 | CASTEDGGLEPQHF | TGTGCCAGCACGGAGGACGGGGGTTTGGAGCCCCAGCATTTT
NA | NA | TRBJ2-6 | TRBV7-2 | CASSLVVQGSSGANVLTF | TGTGCCAGCAGCTTAGTGGTGCAGGGGAGCTCTGGGGCCAACGTCCTGACTTTC
TRBD2 | NA | TRBJ2-1 | TRBV6-4 | CASSDSNLAGVSEQFF | TGTGCCAGCAGTGACTCAAATCTAGCGGGAGTTAGTGAGCAGTTCTTC
NA | few | TRBJ1-6 | TRBV3-1/TRBV3-2 | CASSRPGENSPLHF | TGTGCCAGCAGCCGGCCTGGAGAGAATTCACCCCTCCACTTT
TRBD1 | once | TRBJ1-2 | TRBV29-1 | CSVEDRVGTGTFGYGYTF | TGCAGCGTTGAAGACCGGGTCGGGACAGGGACTTTTGGCTATGGCTACACCTTC
NA | NA | TRBJ2-2 | TRBV11-2 | CASSSREGNTGELFF | TGTGCCAGCAGCTCCCGGGAAGGTAACACCGGGGAGCTGTTTTTT
NA | NA | TRBJ2-7 | TRBV12-3/TRBV12-4 | CASGGRTEQYF | TGTGCCAGCGGCGGTCGGACCGAGCAGTACTTC
NA | NA | TRBJ2-1 | TRBV12-5 | CASGFTDEQFF | TGTGCTAGTGGTTTTACGGATGAGCAGTTCTTC
TRBD1 | NA | TRBJ2-2 | TRBV5-5 | CASSSIMRQGTGELFF | TGTGCCAGCAGCTCTATCATGAGACAGGGGACCGGGGAGCTGTTTTTT
NA | NA | TRBJ2-1 | TRBV19 | CASSAGLTREQFF | TGTGCCAGTAGTGCTGGGCTGACGCGGGAGCAGTTCTTC
TRBD1 | few | TRBJ1-2 | TRBV27 | CASSLGGQPYGYTF | TGTGCCAGCAGTTTGGGGGGACAGCCGTATGGCTACACCTTC
NA | NA | TRBJ1-1 | TRBV9 | CASSVSPDLQTEAFF | TGTGCCAGCAGCGTATCCCCGGATCTACAGACTGAAGCTTTCTTT
TRBD2 | NA | TRBJ2-7 | TRBV9 | CASSEAGGAEQYF | TGTGCCAGCAGCGAGGCGGGAGGGGCCGAGCAGTACTTC